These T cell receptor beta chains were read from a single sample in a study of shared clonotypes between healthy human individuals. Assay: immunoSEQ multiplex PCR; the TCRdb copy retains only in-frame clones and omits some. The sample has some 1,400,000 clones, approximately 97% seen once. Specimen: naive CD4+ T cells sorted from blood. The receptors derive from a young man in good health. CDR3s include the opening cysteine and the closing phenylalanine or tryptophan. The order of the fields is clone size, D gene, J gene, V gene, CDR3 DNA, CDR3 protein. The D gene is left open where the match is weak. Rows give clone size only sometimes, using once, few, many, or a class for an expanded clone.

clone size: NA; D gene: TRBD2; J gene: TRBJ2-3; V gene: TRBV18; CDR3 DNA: TGTGCCAGCTCCGGTCTAGCGGGAGAGTCTGGTACGCAGTATTTT; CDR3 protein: CASSGLAGESGTQYF
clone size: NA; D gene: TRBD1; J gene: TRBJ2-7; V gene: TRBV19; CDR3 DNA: TGTGCCAGTAGTATGGGGAGGACAGGGGATGGAGAGCAGTACTTC; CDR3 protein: CASSMGRTGDGEQYF
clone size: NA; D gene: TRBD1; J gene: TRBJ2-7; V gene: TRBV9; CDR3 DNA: TGTGCCAGCAGCGTAGCGGGGACAGGGGGACTCTACGAGCAGTACTTC; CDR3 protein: CASSVAGTGGLYEQYF
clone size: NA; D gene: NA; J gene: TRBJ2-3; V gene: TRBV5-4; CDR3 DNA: TGTGCCAGCAGCTTGGAAGGCAGCACAGATACGCAGTATTTT; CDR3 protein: CASSLEGSTDTQYF
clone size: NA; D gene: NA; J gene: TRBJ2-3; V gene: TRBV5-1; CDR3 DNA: TGCGCCAGCAGCTCCTGGACGGGGGTGAGAATGGATACGCAGTATTTT; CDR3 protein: CASSSWTGVRMDTQYF
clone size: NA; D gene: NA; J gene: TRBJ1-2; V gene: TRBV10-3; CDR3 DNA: TGTGCCATCAGTGACCTTGTCTACACCTTC; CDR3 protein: CAISDLVYTF
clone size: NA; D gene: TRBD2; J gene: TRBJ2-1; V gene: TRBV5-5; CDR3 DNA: TGTGCCAGCAGCTTTTACGCGGGAGGTCAGAACAATGAGCAGTTCTTC; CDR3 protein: CASSFYAGGQNNEQFF
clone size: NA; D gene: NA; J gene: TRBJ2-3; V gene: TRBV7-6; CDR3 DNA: TGTGCCAGCAGCTCAGCTGGGGCCGTGAGCACAGATACGCAGTATTTT; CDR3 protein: CASSSAGAVSTDTQYF
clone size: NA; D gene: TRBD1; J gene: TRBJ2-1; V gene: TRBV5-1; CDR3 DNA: TGCGCCAGCAGCTCGGTTGGGACAGGGGACCTCGGTGAGCAGTTCTTC; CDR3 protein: CASSSVGTGDLGEQFF
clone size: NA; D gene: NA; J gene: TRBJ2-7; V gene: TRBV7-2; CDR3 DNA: TGTGCCAGCAGCTTAATGGGGGGGCGGGCATCCTACGAGCAGTACTTC; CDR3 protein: CASSLMGGRASYEQYF
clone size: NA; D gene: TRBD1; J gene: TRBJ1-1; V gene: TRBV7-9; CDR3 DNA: TGTGCCAGCAGCTTAAAGGGGGCAATTGAAGCTTTCTTT; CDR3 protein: CASSLKGAIEAFF
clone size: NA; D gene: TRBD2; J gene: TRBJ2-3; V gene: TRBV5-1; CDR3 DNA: TGCGCCAGCAGCTTGGGCGGGAGTTCAGATACGCAGTATTTT; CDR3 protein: CASSLGGSSDTQYF
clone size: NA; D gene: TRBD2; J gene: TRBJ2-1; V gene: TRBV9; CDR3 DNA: TGTGCCAGCAGCTTTAGCGGGAGATTCGATGAGCAGTTCTTC; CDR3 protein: CASSFSGRFDEQFF
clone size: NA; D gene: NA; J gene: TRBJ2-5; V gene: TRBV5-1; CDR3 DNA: TGCGCCTCCGGTCGGACAGCCCAAGAGACCCAGTACTTC; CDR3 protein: CASGRTAQETQYF
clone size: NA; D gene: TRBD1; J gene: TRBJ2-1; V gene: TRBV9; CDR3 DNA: TGTGCCAGCAGCGGGGGACAGGGGGCGTCCTACAATGAGCAGTTCTTC; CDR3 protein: CASSGGQGASYNEQFF
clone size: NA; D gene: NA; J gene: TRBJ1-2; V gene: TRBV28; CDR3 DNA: TGTGCCAGCAGTTTGGCGAACCAGGGAGGTAATGGCTACACCTTC; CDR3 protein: CASSLANQGGNGYTF
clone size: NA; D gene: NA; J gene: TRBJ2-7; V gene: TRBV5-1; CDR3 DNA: TGCGCCAGCAGCTTCTGGAGAGACGGAGAGCAGTACTTC; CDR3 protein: CASSFWRDGEQYF
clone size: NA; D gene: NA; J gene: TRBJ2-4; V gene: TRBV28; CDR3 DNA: TGTGCCAGCAGTTTAGGACAGCAAAACATTCAGTACTTC; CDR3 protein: CASSLGQQNIQYF
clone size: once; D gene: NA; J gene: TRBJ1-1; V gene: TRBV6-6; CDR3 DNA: TGTGCCAGCAGAGACTCCGCTGCTTTCTTT; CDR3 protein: CASRDSAAFF
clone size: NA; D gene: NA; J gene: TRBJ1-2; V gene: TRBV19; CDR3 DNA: TGTGCCAGTAGTATACTAACGGGTGGCTACACCTTC; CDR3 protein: CASSILTGGYTF
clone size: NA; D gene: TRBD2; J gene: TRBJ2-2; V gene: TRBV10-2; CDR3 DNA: TGCGCCAGCAGTGAGCATAGCGGGAGGGCCCCCGGGGAGCTGTTTTTT; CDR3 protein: CASSEHSGRAPGELFF
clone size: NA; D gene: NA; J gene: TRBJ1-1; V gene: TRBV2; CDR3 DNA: TGTGCCAGCAGAGGGGACACTGAAGCTTTCTTT; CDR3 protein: CASRGDTEAFF
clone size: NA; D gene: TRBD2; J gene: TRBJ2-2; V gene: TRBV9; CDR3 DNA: TGTGCCAGCAGCCGCAAGCGGGATACCGGGGAGCTGTTTTTT; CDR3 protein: CASSRKRDTGELFF
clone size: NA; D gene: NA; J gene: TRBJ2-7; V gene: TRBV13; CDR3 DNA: TGTGCCAGCAGCTTATCCTCCTACGAGCAGTACTTC; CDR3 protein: CASSLSSYEQYF
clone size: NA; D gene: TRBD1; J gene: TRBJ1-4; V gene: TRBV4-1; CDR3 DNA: TGCGCCAGCAGCCAAGATGGGGACAGCAACAGGGGTGGTGAAAAACTGTTTTTT; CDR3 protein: CASSQDGDSNRGGEKLFF
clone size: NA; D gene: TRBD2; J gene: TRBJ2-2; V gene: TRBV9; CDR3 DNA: TGTGCCAGCAAGCGGGAGGCCAACACCGGGGAGCTGTTTTTT; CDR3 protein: CASKREANTGELFF
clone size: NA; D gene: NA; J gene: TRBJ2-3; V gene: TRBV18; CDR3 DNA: TGTGCCAGCTCACCTACGGCTAGCACAGATACGCAGTATTTT; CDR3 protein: CASSPTASTDTQYF
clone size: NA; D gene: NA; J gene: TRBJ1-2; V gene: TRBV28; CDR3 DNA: TGTGCCAGCGGAAATACAGGGACACACTTC; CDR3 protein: CASGNTGTHF
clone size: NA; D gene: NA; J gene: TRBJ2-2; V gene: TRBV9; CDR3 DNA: TGTGCCAGCAGCGTAAAAGGCGCCGCCGGGGAGCTGTTTTTT; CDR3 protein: CASSVKGAAGELFF
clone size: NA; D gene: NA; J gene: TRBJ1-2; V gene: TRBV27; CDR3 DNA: TGTGCCAGCAGTTTGGGGGGAGGGAATGGCTACACCTTC; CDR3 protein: CASSLGGGNGYTF
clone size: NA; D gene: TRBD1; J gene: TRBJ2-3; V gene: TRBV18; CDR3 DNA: TGTGCCAGCTCACCCAAGGGACAGCCTAGCACAGATACGCAGTATTTT; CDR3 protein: CASSPKGQPSTDTQYF
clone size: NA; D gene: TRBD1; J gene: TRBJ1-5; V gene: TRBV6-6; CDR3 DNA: TGTGCCAGCAGTTACTCAAGGACAGGGGGCAATCAGCCCCAGCATTTT; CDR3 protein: CASSYSRTGGNQPQHF
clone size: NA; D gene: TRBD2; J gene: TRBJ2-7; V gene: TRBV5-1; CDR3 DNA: TGCGCCAGCAGCTTCGCGGGAGGGGTATCCGAGCAGTACTTC; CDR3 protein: CASSFAGGVSEQYF
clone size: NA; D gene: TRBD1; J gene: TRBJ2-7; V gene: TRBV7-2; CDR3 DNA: TGTGCCAGCAGCTTCGACAGGGGGAGAGGGGAGCAGTACTTC; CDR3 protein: CASSFDRGRGEQYF
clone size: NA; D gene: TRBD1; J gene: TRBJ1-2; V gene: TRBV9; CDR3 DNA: TGTGCCAGCAAACTCCGGGACAGGGGCGACTATGGCTACACCTTC; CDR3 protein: CASKLRDRGDYGYTF
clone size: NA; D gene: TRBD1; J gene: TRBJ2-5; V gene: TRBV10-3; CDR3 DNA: TGTGCCATCGGTCGTGAAAGGACAGGAGGAAAAGAGACCCAGTACTTC; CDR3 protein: CAIGRERTGGKETQYF
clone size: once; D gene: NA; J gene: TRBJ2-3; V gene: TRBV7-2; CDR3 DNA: TGTGCCAGCAGCCAACGGGAGACGCAGTATTTT; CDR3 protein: CASSQRETQYF
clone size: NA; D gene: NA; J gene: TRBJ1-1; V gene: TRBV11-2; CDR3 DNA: TGTGCCAGCAGCTTCTTCCCGAACACTGAAGCTTTCTTT; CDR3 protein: CASSFFPNTEAFF
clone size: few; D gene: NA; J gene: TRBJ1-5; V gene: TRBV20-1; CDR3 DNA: TGCAGTGCTAGAGAGGGACAGCCCCAGCATTTT; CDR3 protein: CSAREGQPQHF
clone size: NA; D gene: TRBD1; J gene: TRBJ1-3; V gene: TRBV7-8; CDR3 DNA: TGTGCCAGCAGCTCGTGGGACAGACGCGCCATATATTTT; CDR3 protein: CASSSWDRRAIYF
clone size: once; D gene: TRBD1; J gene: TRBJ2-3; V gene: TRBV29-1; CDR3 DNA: TGCAGCGCCGGACAGGGGGCAGATACGCAGTATTTT; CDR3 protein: CSAGQGADTQYF
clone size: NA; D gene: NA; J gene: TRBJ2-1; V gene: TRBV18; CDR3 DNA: TGTGCCAGCTCACCATCTTCCGGACTTGGGGGGGCTGAGCAGTTCTTC; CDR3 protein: CASSPSSGLGGAEQFF
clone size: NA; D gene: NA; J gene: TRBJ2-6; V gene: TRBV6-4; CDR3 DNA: TGTGCCAGCGGGCCTAGCGTCTCTGGGGCCAACGTCCTGACTTTC; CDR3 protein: CASGPSVSGANVLTF
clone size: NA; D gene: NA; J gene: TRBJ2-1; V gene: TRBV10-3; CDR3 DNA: TGTGCCATCAGTGCCACGGGAATTGATGAGCAGTTCTTC; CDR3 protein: CAISATGIDEQFF
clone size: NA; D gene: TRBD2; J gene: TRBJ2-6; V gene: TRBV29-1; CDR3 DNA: TGCAGCGTTTTTACGCGTAGCGGGAGTAATTCTGGGGCCAACGTCCTGACTTTC; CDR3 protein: CSVFTRSGSNSGANVLTF
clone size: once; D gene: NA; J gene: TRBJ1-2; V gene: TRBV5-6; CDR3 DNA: TGTGCCAGCAGCCCTGAGAGGAGGGTTTTCTATGGCTACACCTTC; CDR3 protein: CASSPERRVFYGYTF
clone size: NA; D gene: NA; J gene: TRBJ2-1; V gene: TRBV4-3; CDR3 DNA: TGCGCCAGCAGCCAATCCAGGGGCTTCTCCTACAATGAGCAGTTCTTC; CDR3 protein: CASSQSRGFSYNEQFF
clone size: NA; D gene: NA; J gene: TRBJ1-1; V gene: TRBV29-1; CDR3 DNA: TGCAGCGTCGCCTCTACCCCGTTAGGGACTGAAGCTTTCTTT; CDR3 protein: CSVASTPLGTEAFF
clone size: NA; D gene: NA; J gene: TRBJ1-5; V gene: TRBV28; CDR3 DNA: TGTGCCAGCCTTGGGGAACGGAGCAATCAGCCCCAGCATTTT; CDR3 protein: CASLGERSNQPQHF
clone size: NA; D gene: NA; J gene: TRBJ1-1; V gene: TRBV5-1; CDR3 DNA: TGCGCCAGCAGCTCGGCCAAAGCTATGGGGGTATACACTGAAGCTTTCTTT; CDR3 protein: CASSSAKAMGVYTEAFF
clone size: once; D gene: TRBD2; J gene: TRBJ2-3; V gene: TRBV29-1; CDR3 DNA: TGCAGCGTTTCACTAGCGGGAGGAGGAAATACGCAGTATTTT; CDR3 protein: CSVSLAGGGNTQYF
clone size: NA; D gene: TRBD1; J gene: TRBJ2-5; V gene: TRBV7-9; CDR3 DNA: TGTGCCAGCAGCTTAGCGCGGAGGACAGGGGGAGAGACCCAGTACTTC; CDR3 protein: CASSLARRTGGETQYF
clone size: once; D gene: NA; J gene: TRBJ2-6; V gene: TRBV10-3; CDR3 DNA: TGTGCCATCAGTGGAGTAGCTGGGGCCAACGTCCTGACTTTC; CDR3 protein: CAISGVAGANVLTF
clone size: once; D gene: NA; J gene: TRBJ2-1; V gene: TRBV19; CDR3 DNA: TGTGCCAGTAGTATAACAAGGCGGAGCGATGAGCAGTTCTTC; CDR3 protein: CASSITRRSDEQFF
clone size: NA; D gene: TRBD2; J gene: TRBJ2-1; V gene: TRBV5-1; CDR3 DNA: TGCGCCAGCAACCGGGACTATGGTATCGATGAGCAGTTCTTC; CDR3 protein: CASNRDYGIDEQFF